Below are 5 T cell receptor beta chains sequenced from a single sample in a study of blood T cell repertoires in COVID-19. The method was immunoSEQ multiplex PCR; TCRdb's version includes in-frame clones alone and lacks a portion of them. The repertoire holds about 180,000 clones, roughly 88% seen once, with 9.8% in the top ten. Sequencing was carried out using peripheral blood. The origin of the receptors is an elderly woman with acute or convalescent COVID-19.

The rearrangement uses TRBV14 and TRBJ2-2; 7 bases line up with TRBD2. V shed 4 bases and J 6 bases; nucleotides not matched to a gene: 2. The CDR3 sequence is 13 residues long. CDR1 SGHDN and CDR2 FVKESK come from the germline V gene. As DNA, the CDR3 is TGTGCCAGCAGCCTGACTAGCTCCGGGGAGCTGTTTTTT. Protein product: CASSLTSSGELFF. Complete variable domain (other parts from reference TRBV14 and TRBJ2-2): EAGVTQFPSHSVIEKGQTVTLRCDPISGHDNLYWYRRVMGKEIKFLLHFVKESKQDESGMPNNRFLAERTGGTYSTLKVQPAELEDSGVYFCASSLTSSGELFFGEGSRLTVL.

This clone was found many times. V and J are TRBV16 and TRBJ1-1; D is unresolved. The germline gives CDR1 KGHSY, CDR2 FQNENV. This CDR3 comprises 15 residues. The ends were cut back, 0 bases at V and 1 base at J, with 9 bases in the middle. DNA of the CDR3: TGTGCCAGCAGCCAATCAAATGGCCAGAACACTGAAGCTTTCTTT. It translates to CASSQSNGQNTEAFF.

This sequence joins TRBV21-1 and TRBJ1-5; the table assigns TRBD1, which was not confirmed against the DNA. TRBV21-1 is described as a pseudogene. This CDR3 is 16 amino acids long. CDR3 DNA: TGTGCCACCCTGCTGCAGGACAGGTCGTTGTTGCAGCCCCAGCATTTT. It encodes CATLLQDRSLLQPQHF.

V usage is TRBV6-1 and J usage is TRBJ1-5; D is ambiguous. Trimming shortened V by 4 bases and J by 0 bases, and 16 bases separated the two germline ends. The CDR3 covers 17 residues. Germline V lookup: CDR1 MNHNS, CDR2 SASEGT. CDR3 residues: CASSGSRSGYSNQPQHF. DNA of the CDR3: TGTGCCAGCAGTGGGAGTAGGTCCGGATATAGCAATCAGCCCCAGCATTTT.

The rearrangement links TRBV15 to TRBJ1-1, with 9 bases identical to TRBD1. The length of the CDR3 is 14 residues. Germline lookup yields CDR1 LNHNV and CDR2 YYDKDF (reference sequence). J was trimmed by 4 bases and V by 5 bases; bases with no gene match: 5. For the CDR3, the DNA is TGTGCCACCAGCCCGGACAGGGGCGTCACTGAAGCTTTCTTT. Amino acids: CATSPDRGVTEAFF.